These 18 T cell receptor beta chains came from one sample sequenced in a study of blood T cell repertoires in COVID-19. Data came from immunoSEQ multiplex PCR; TCRdb stores just in-frame clones and leaves some out. The sample shows roughly 250,000 clones, almost 85% of them seen only once. The specimen was peripheral blood. Receptors were obtained from a man aged 45-65 years with acute or convalescent COVID-19.

The rearrangement uses TRBV6-4 and TRBJ1-5, with D possibly being TRBD1 (6 bases). Trimming shortened V by 7 bases and J by 0 bases, and 13 bases separated the two germline ends. This CDR3 comprises 15 residues. Germline CDR1 and CDR2: MRHNA and SNTAGT. In nucleotides, the CDR3 is TGTGCCAGCACGGGAGCGGGACATAGCAATCAGCCCCAGCATTTT. The encoded protein is CASTGAGHSNQPQHF.

CDR3 residues: CASSGDSEYYGYTF. The CDR3 DNA sequence: TGCGCCAGCAGCGGGGACAGTGAATACTATGGCTACACCTTC. The rearrangement joins TRBV5-1 to TRBJ1-2, with 7 bases that match TRBD1. This CDR3 comprises 14 residues. The germline CDR1 and CDR2 sequences are SGHRS and YFSETQ. Trimming cost V 4 bases and J 3 bases; bases outside gene matches: 6.

The J gene is TRBJ2-1, the V gene TRBV10-3, with 7 bases identical to TRBD1. V trimming: 8 bases; J trimming: 7 bases; junction bases outside the gene matches: 11. Germline CDR1 and CDR2: ENHRY and SYGVKD. The CDR3 covers 14 residues. CDR3 sequence: CAIGNRGFSNEQFF. The CDR3 DNA is TGTGCCATCGGGAACAGGGGATTCTCGAATGAGCAGTTCTTC.

This sequence joins TRBV6-1 and TRBJ2-2, with 13 bases aligning to TRBD2. The CDR3 loop spans 15 amino acids. Per the germline V gene, CDR1 is MNHNS and CDR2 is SASEGT. The J segment lost 7 bases and the V segment lost 6 bases, leaving 5 bases of the junction unmatched. The chain's CDR3 is CASSSGTSGDGELFF. The DNA of the CDR3 is TGTGCCAGCAGCTCCGGGACTAGCGGGGACGGGGAGCTGTTTTTT.

This clone occurred a few times. The gene calls are TRBV6-1 and TRBJ2-7; D may be TRBD2 (6 bases). CDR1 MNHNS and CDR2 SASEGT come from the germline V gene. With 4 bases removed from V and 3 bases from J, the gap between germline ends came to 22 bases. The length of the CDR3 is 17 residues. CDR3 coding DNA: TGTGCCAGCAGTGTTTACACAATCCGGGACTCTGGCTACGAGCAGTACTTC. This sequence encodes CASSVYTIRDSGYEQYF.

V is TRBV7-9 and J is TRBJ2-1, with D perhaps TRBD2 (7 bases). Between the trimmed V and J ends, which lost 5 bases and 10 bases, there was a span of 24 bases. CDR1 and CDR2 from the germline V gene are SEHNR and FQNEAQ (reference sequence). This CDR3 region has 16 residues. Here the CDR3 reads CASSPLGLPRGAEQFF. The CDR3 DNA reads TGTGCCAGCAGCCCATTGGGACTACCGAGGGGGGCCGAGCAGTTCTTC.

This chain links TRBV11-2 with TRBJ2-7; 9 bases fit TRBD2. The CDR3 is 18 amino acids. The germline V gene has CDR1 SGHAT and CDR2 FQNNGV. V lost 7 bases and J lost 3; bases outside the gene matches: 19. CDR3 region: CASTSIPDGLAGIYEQYF. In DNA form, the CDR3 reads TGTGCCAGCACCTCGATACCGGACGGCCTAGCGGGAATCTACGAGCAGTACTTC.

The sample holds one count of this clone. The gene calls are TRBV5-1 and TRBJ2-7; the D gene is possibly TRBD2 (7 bases). The CDR3 is 15 amino acids. Germline loops: CDR1 SGHRS, CDR2 YFSETQ. Trimming took 0 bases from V and 5 from J, leaving 15 bases between them. The CDR3 spells CASSLGGRGLNEQYF. DNA of the CDR3: TGCGCCAGCAGCTTGGGAGGGAGGGGGTTGAACGAGCAGTACTTC.

The chain couples TRBV5-1 to TRBJ2-5; the D gene is possibly TRBD2 (6 bases). Deletions cut 10 bases from V and 6 bases from J, with 19 bases between. This CDR3 has 13 amino acids. CDR1 and CDR2 from the germline V gene are SGHRS and YFSETQ. The CDR3 bases are TGCGCCTCCCAAAGGGGAGGTGAGAAGACCCAGTACTTC. Protein product: CASQRGGEKTQYF. Complete variable domain (other parts from reference TRBV5-1 and TRBJ2-5): KAGVTQTPRYLIKTRGQQVTLSCSPISGHRSVSWYQQTPGQGLQFLFEYFSETQRNKGNFPGRFSGRQFSNSRSEMNVSTLELGDSALYLCASQRGGEKTQYFGPGTRLLVL.

This clone appeared once. The rearrangement uses TRBV19 and TRBJ1-2; maybe TRBD1 (5 bases). This CDR3 has 13 residues. The V end was cut by 5 bases, the J end by 7 bases, with 14 bases between. From germline, CDR1 is LNHDA and CDR2 SQIVND (reference sequence). The CDR3 DNA reads as TGTGCCAGTAGTTACTCCGGGACTCCTGGCTACACCTTC. This codes for CASSYSGTPGYTF.

This clone showed up just once. The rearrangement uses TRBV27 and TRBJ2-1; D is perhaps TRBD1 (6 bases). Germline V gene sequence: CDR1 MNHEY, CDR2 SMNVEV (reference sequence). The CDR3 totals 11 residues. With 6 bases removed from V and 10 bases from J, the gap between germline ends came to 10 bases. The DNA for the CDR3 is TGTGCCAGCAGCGGGACAAAAGAGCAGTTCTTC. This codes for CASSGTKEQFF.

The V gene is TRBV7-2, the J gene TRBJ2-3; the D gene is possibly TRBD2 (5 bases). The V gene lost 5 bases and the J gene lost 3 bases, with 15 bases spanning the gap. The CDR3 spans 15 residues. Germline loops: CDR1 SGHTA, CDR2 FQGNSA. The CDR3 DNA reads TGTGCCAGCAGCCCCGACTACCTTAGGACAGATACGCAGTATTTT. Translation gives CASSPDYLRTDTQYF.

This clone appeared once. The CDR3: CSVRQGYNSPLHF. The CDR3 region has the DNA TGCAGCGTCAGACAGGGGTATAATTCACCCCTCCACTTT. The chain couples TRBV29-1 to TRBJ1-6, with 8 bases identical to TRBD1. CDR3 size: 13 residues. Per the germline V gene, CDR1 is SQVTM and CDR2 is ANQGSEA. Trimming took 6 bases from V and 4 from J; bases not matched to a gene: 2.

The chain has TRBV11-2 and TRBJ2-2; possibly TRBD1 for D (6 bases). CDR1 is SGHAT and CDR2 is FQNNGV in the germline V gene. This CDR3 has 15 amino acids. The germline V and J ends were trimmed by 2 bases and 1 base, with 8 bases remaining between them. The CDR3 coding sequence is TGTGCCAGCAGCTTACGACAGGTGAACACCGGGGAGCTGTTTTTT. It is translated as CASSLRQVNTGELFF.

This chain joins TRBV6-2 or TRBV6-3 and TRBJ2-7; 8 bases map to TRBD2. The CDR3 runs to 19 residues. Trimming took 4 bases from V and 0 from J; bases not matched to a gene: 17. Germline V gene lookup returns CDR1 MNHEY and CDR2 SVGEGT. The DNA for the CDR3 is TGTGCCAGCAGTTCCCGATTGGGCGGGGGGACACCATCCTCCTACGAGCAGTACTTC. It translates to CASSSRLGGGTPSSYEQYF.

V is TRBV5-1 and J is TRBJ1-5; D may be TRBD1 (6 bases). Trimming took 4 bases from V and 3 from J, leaving 11 bases between them. The germline CDR1 and CDR2 sequences are SGHRS and YFSETQ. The CDR3 is made up of 14 amino acids. The CDR3 is CASSLQGPNQPQHF. The CDR3 DNA reads TGCGCCAGCAGCCTACAGGGCCCCAATCAGCCCCAGCATTTT. The whole variable domain, remainder taken from reference TRBV5-1 and TRBJ1-5, is KAGVTQTPRYLIKTRGQQVTLSCSPISGHRSVSWYQQTPGQGLQFLFEYFSETQRNKGNFPGRFSGRQFSNSRSEMNVSTLELGDSALYLCASSLQGPNQPQHFGDGTRLSIL.

The chain couples TRBV4-1 to TRBJ2-7, with 12 bases identical to TRBD2. Germline CDR1 MGHRA, CDR2 YSYEKL. The CDR3 has 18 residues. V gave up 4 bases and J gave up 2 bases; unmatched junction bases: 12. The CDR3 is CASSREGLAGLTAYEQYF. The DNA for the CDR3 is TGCGCCAGCAGCCGAGAGGGACTAGCGGGTTTAACGGCCTACGAGCAGTACTTC.

The chain has TRBV5-8 and TRBJ1-1, with D perhaps TRBD1 (6 bases). Trimming removed 3 bases from V and 0 bases from J, with 12 bases in between. Germline V lookup: CDR1 SGHTS, CDR2 YDEGEE. This CDR3 is 15 amino acids long. The CDR3 here is CASSYGQILNTEAFF. The CDR3 region has the DNA TGTGCCAGCAGCTACGGACAGATATTGAACACTGAAGCTTTCTTT.